This passage covers 25 T cell receptor beta chains from one sample sequenced in a study of blood T cell repertoires in COVID-19. Here immunoSEQ multiplex PCR was the method, and the copy in TCRdb shows in-frame clones only, minus some. The sample yields around 300,000 clones, about 90% seen once. Sequenced: peripheral blood. The receptors shown here come from a woman in her thirties with COVID-19, enrolled during active disease.

The rearrangement joins TRBV5-4 to TRBJ2-7; D is unclear. CDR1 is SGHNT and CDR2 is YYREEE in the germline V gene (reference sequence). This CDR3 is built from 13 residues. V lost 0 bases and J lost 3, with 7 bases in between. The CDR3 sequence is CASSLAQDYEQYF. DNA for the CDR3: TGTGCCAGCAGCTTGGCGCAGGACTACGAGCAGTACTTC.

The chain has TRBV5-4 and TRBJ2-7; perhaps TRBD1 as D (6 bases). CDR3 length: 15 residues. Per the germline V gene, CDR1 is SGHNT and CDR2 is YYREEE (reference sequence). V gave up 6 bases and J gave up 5 bases, with 21 bases separating them. Here the CDR3 DNA reads TGTGCCAGCATCCCTTCCCCTGGCCAGGGGCACGAGCAGTACTTC. Its protein is CASIPSPGQGHEQYF.

The rearrangement joins TRBV27 to TRBJ2-1; 7 positions match TRBD2. The J segment lost 5 bases and the V segment lost 6 bases, leaving 7 bases of the junction unmatched. The CDR3 sequence is 14 residues long. Looked up from germline, CDR1 is MNHEY and CDR2 is SMNVEV (reference sequence). CDR3: CASRGLGAHNEQFF. The DNA for the CDR3 is TGTGCCAGCAGAGGACTAGGGGCCCACAATGAGCAGTTCTTC.

In its sample, this clone was seen once. V and J are TRBV28 and TRBJ1-1, with D tentatively TRBD1 (6 bases). The CDR3 is 11 amino acids. V shed 6 bases and J shed 9 bases, with 11 bases lying between them. The germline CDR1 and CDR2 sequences are MDHEN and SYDVKM. DNA for the CDR3: TGTGCCAGCAGCAAAGACAGGCAAGCTTTCTTT. Encoded protein: CASSKDRQAFF.

Points on this clone: Other DNA sequences in the sample encode the same CDR3. The chain uses TRBV30 and TRBJ1-4; TRBD1 is a possible D gene (5 bases). CDR1 and CDR2 from the germline V gene are GTSNPN and SVGIG (reference sequence). The CDR3 runs to 14 residues. The V end was cut by 0 bases, the J end by 3 bases, with 8 bases between. CDR3: CAWSVDRANEKLFF. CDR3 sequence (DNA): TGTGCCTGGAGTGTAGACAGAGCTAATGAAAAACTGTTTTTT. The whole variable domain, filled in from reference TRBV30 and TRBJ1-4, reads SQTIHQWPATLVQPVGSPLSLECTVEGTSNPNLYWYRQAAGRGLQLLFYSVGIGQISSEVPQNLSASRPQDRQFILSSKKLLLSDSGFYLCAWSVDRANEKLFFGSGTQLSVL.

This clone was counted a single time. This rearrangement joins TRBV5-1 to TRBJ2-2; 7 bases fit TRBD2. The CDR3 sequence is 17 residues long. CDR1 and CDR2 (germline): SGHRS, YFSETQ. Trimming took 4 bases from V and 0 from J; bases not matched to a gene: 9. The DNA for the CDR3 is TGCGCCAGCAGCCGGGAGGCTAGCGGCCCGAACACCGGGGAGCTGTTTTTT. Amino acids: CASSREASGPNTGELFF. The full variable domain, in which reference TRBV5-1 and TRBJ2-2 provide the parts outside the CDR3, is KAGVTQTPRYLIKTRGQQVTLSCSPISGHRSVSWYQQTPGQGLQFLFEYFSETQRNKGNFPGRFSGRQFSNSRSEMNVSTLELGDSALYLCASSREASGPNTGELFFGEGSRLTVL.

The rearrangement links TRBV9 to TRBJ2-1; 10 bases are shared with TRBD2. The germline CDR1 and CDR2 sequences are SGDLS and YYNGEE. V lost 4 bases, J lost 6 bases, and 7 bases stayed unmatched. The CDR3 spans 15 residues. The CDR3 spells CASSLVVAGGNEQFF. In nucleotides, the CDR3 is TGTGCCAGCAGCCTCGTTGTAGCGGGAGGCAATGAGCAGTTCTTC.

The chain links TRBV6-5 to TRBJ1-4; TRBD1 agrees at 9 bases. The germline CDR1 and CDR2 sequences are MNHEY and SVGAGI. After removal of 6 bases from V and 7 bases from J, the junction contained 6 bases not matched to a gene. The length of the CDR3 is 14 residues. The CDR3 reads CASSRDRGGEKLFF. CDR3 sequence (DNA): TGTGCCAGCAGCCGAGACAGGGGGGGTGAAAAACTGTTTTTT.

The V call is TRBV29-1, the J call TRBJ1-2; 9 bases are a match to TRBD1. V lost 2 bases, J lost 4 bases, and 17 bases stayed unmatched. CDR1 is SQVTM and CDR2 is ANQGSEA in the germline V gene. This CDR3 comprises 18 residues. The CDR3 spells CSVEKDEWDRVGGYGYTF. DNA of the CDR3: TGCAGCGTTGAAAAGGACGAGTGGGACAGGGTGGGGGGCTATGGCTACACCTTC.

The genes are TRBV30 and TRBJ1-3; D unresolved. CDR3 size: 16 residues. With 2 bases removed from V and 4 bases from J, the gap between germline ends came to 18 bases. Germline CDR1 GTSNPN, CDR2 SVGIG (reference sequence). The CDR3 coding sequence is TGTGCCTGGAGTCTCAACGAGGTTAGGAGAGGAAACACCATATATTTT. This encodes CAWSLNEVRRGNTIYF.

The chain joins TRBV7-2 to TRBJ1-1; no reliable D call. The germline V and J ends were trimmed by 7 bases and 1 base, with 10 bases remaining between them. The germline CDR1 and CDR2 sequences are SGHTA and FQGNSA. The CDR3 is 13 amino acids. The CDR3 DNA sequence: TGTGCCAGCACTTTCACGGGGAACACTGAAGCTTTCTTT. Protein product: CASTFTGNTEAFF.

This clone was counted a single time. This sequence joins TRBV4-1 and TRBJ2-7, with TRBD1 identical over 11 bases. The CDR3 runs 20 residues. CDR1 is MGHRA, CDR2 YSYEKL, per germline. Trimming cost V 4 bases and J 5 bases; bases outside gene matches: 22. In DNA form, the CDR3 reads TGCGCCAGCAGCCTCCAATTTGACAGTTGGGGGACAGGGGGTATCAACGAGCAGTACTTC. Amino acid sequence: CASSLQFDSWGTGGINEQYF.

V usage is TRBV20-1 and J usage is TRBJ1-4; D unresolved. Germline V gene sequence: CDR1 DFQATT, CDR2 SNEGSKA (reference sequence). V dropped 3 bases and J dropped 6 bases, with 14 bases sitting between them. This CDR3 is 14 amino acids long. The CDR3 DNA is TGCAGTGCTAGTGGGTCGGGATTTGATGAAAAACTGTTTTTT. Its protein is CSASGSGFDEKLFF.

The chain couples TRBV11-2 to TRBJ2-3, with a tentative D call TRBD2 (6 bases). Germline-derived CDR1 and CDR2 are SGHAT and FQNNGV. Trimming stripped 6 bases from V and 0 bases from J, with 16 bases between. The CDR3 covers 16 residues. DNA of the CDR3: TGTGCCAGCAGGCAAGGGGTAGCGGCTAGCACAGATACGCAGTATTTT. This encodes CASRQGVAASTDTQYF.

The gene calls are TRBV11-2 and TRBJ1-1; tentative D call: TRBD1 (6 bases). The CDR3 is made up of 16 amino acids. Germline V gives CDR1 SGHAT, CDR2 FQNNGV. Trimming left V 5 bases short and J 1 base short, with 17 bases between. The CDR3: CASSLDADRWNTEAFF. CDR3 nucleotides: TGTGCCAGCAGCCTCGACGCTGACAGGTGGAACACTGAAGCTTTCTTT.

The gene calls are TRBV28 and TRBJ2-5, with 10 bases fitting TRBD2. Germline V gene data show CDR1 as MDHEN and CDR2 as SYDVKM. V was clipped by 2 bases and J by 4 bases; unmatched bases: 7. The CDR3 covers 16 residues. DNA of the CDR3: TGTGCCAGCAGTTTAGGACTAGCGGTGGGGGTAGAGACCCAGTACTTC. Encoded protein: CASSLGLAVGVETQYF.

V gene TRBV2 combines with J gene TRBJ2-7; the match to TRBD2 covers 7 bases. The CDR3 consists of 15 residues. Germline CDR1 and CDR2: SNHLY and FYNNEI. Trimming cost V 3 bases and J 0 bases; bases outside gene matches: 5. The CDR3 loop is CASSDGGDSSYEQYF. The CDR3 nucleotides read TGTGCCAGCAGTGATGGGGGGGATAGCTCCTACGAGCAGTACTTC.

V usage is TRBV10-1 and J usage is TRBJ2-2, with D uncertain. Germline lookup yields CDR1 WNHNN and CDR2 SYGVQD (reference sequence). The CDR3 contains 16 residues. V dropped 1 base and J dropped 1 base, with 10 bases sitting between them. CDR3 DNA: TGCGCCAGCAGTGAGTGGCCGGGTCTGAACACCGGGGAGCTGTTTTTT. It encodes CASSEWPGLNTGELFF.

The chain joins TRBV19 to TRBJ1-1; 7 positions match TRBD1. V lost 1 base and J lost 1; bases outside the gene matches: 9. CDR3 length: 17 amino acids. From germline, CDR1 is LNHDA and CDR2 SQIVND (reference sequence). Written as DNA, the CDR3 is TGTGCCAGTAGTATAGTCCCACAGGGGTTGGGGAACACTGAAGCTTTCTTT. Protein product: CASSIVPQGLGNTEAFF. The full variable domain, its missing parts supplied by reference TRBV19 and TRBJ1-1, is DGGITQSPKYLFRKEGQNVTLSCEQNLNHDAMYWYRQDPGQGLRLIYYSQIVNDFQKGDIAEGYSVSREKKESFPLTVTSAQKNPTAFYLCASSIVPQGLGNTEAFFGQGTRLTVV.

The gene calls are TRBV5-1 and TRBJ1-1; 9 bases line up with TRBD1. CDR1 SGHRS and CDR2 YFSETQ come from the germline V gene. Losses at the gene ends were 4 bases for V and 2 bases for J; bases not matched to a gene: 21. The CDR3 spans 20 residues. The CDR3 nucleotides read TGCGCCAGCAGCCCAGACGGGACAGGGATTTTCCGAGTAGGTAACACTGAAGCTTTCTTT. Its protein is CASSPDGTGIFRVGNTEAFF.

The rearrangement joins TRBV18 to TRBJ2-4; a weak D match, TRBD1 (6 bases). This CDR3 comprises 14 residues. V was pared by 3 bases and J by 6 bases, with 12 bases between. The germline gives CDR1 KGHSH, CDR2 LQKENI. In DNA, the CDR3 is TGTGCCAGCTCACCGGGGACAACTGGAAACATTCAGTACTTC. It is translated as CASSPGTTGNIQYF.

J is TRBJ2-7 and V is TRBV13; 12 bases are shared with TRBD2. V shed 6 bases and J 2 bases; nucleotides not matched to a gene: 20. The CDR3 is 20 residues long. In germline, CDR1 is PRHDT, CDR2 FYEKMQ (reference sequence). The CDR3 bases are TGTGCCAGCAGTTCAACCCAACTAGCGGGAGGCCCATCTGACCCCTACGAGCAGTACTTC. It is translated as CASSSTQLAGGPSDPYEQYF. Full variable domain (remainder filled in from reference TRBV13 and TRBJ2-7): AAGVIQSPRHLIKEKRETATLKCYPIPRHDTVYWYQQGPGQDPQFLISFYEKMQSDKGSIPDRFSAQQFSDYHSELNMSSLELGDSALYFCASSSTQLAGGPSDPYEQYFGPGTRLTVT.

This clone was observed once. The V and J genes are TRBV30 and TRBJ2-3; D remains unclear. Germline V lookup: CDR1 GTSNPN, CDR2 SVGIG (reference sequence). V was cut by 3 bases and J by 2 bases, with 9 bases left in between. The CDR3 is made up of 13 amino acids. The CDR3 sequence is CAWRFLITDTQYF. CDR3 nucleotide sequence: TGTGCCTGGAGATTCCTAATCACAGATACGCAGTATTTT.

The chain recombines TRBV6-6 with TRBJ2-7; no clear D gene. This CDR3 spans 14 amino acids. Deletions cut 1 base from V and 0 bases from J, with 7 bases between. Germline values: CDR1 MNHNY, CDR2 SVGAGI (reference sequence). For the CDR3, the DNA is TGTGCCAGCAGTTACTTCCCGGGCTCCTACGAGCAGTACTTC. The encoded protein is CASSYFPGSYEQYF.

The chain has TRBV4-1 and TRBJ1-1; unclear D gene. Trimming shortened V by 4 bases and J by 8 bases, and 14 bases separated the two germline ends. This CDR3 comprises 13 residues. Germline loops: CDR1 MGHRA, CDR2 YSYEKL. The CDR3 DNA reads as TGCGCCAGCAGCCCGACGAACGGGTTAGAAGCTTTCTTT. Protein sequence: CASSPTNGLEAFF.